This TCR beta chain emerged from a study of circulating CD8 cells and anti-PD-1 response in melanoma (dated by TCRdb to about 2020). As for the study more broadly: Nivolumab was given to patients intravenously at 3 mg/kg every 2 weeks. The melanoma cohort had about 13 patients, seven of whom got anti-PD-1 as first-line therapy, while the other six had previously had targeted therapy or immunotherapy. Patients with complete or partial responses were classified as responders; those with stable or progressive disease (RECIST v1.1) as non-responders. A total of 11 melanoma patients were included in the TCR repertoire analysis, 4 of them responders and 7 non-responders. On on-treatment samples, PD-1 was detected using a biotinylated anti-human IgG4 antibody. Findings and caveats that apply to the study as a whole: Because tumor material was not accessible, tumor reactivity was instead assessed by peptide assays on expanded sorted subsets. Diversity was greatest in the DNEG repertoire, PD-1 and DPOS had similar and higher clonality, and TIGIT repertoires had the lowest diversity. The authors pointed out that the cohort included both treatment-naive and previously treated patients, and that this mix could influence the results. Between subsets, repertoires were largely private, with fewer than 7.5% of TRB clonotypes shared at M1, and the highest sharing was seen between DPOS and TIGIT. Because material was limited, most experiments were generally run without replicates. The published TCR repertoire comparisons used only baseline and M1 samples from a small cohort with few responders.

Using a BD FACSAria II cell sorter, four subsets defined by PD-1 and/or TIGIT were sorted from live CD3+CD8+TCRalphabeta+ cells. To characterize relevance to anti-PD-1 therapy response, circulating CD8 T cells were sorted into four subsets based on PD-1 and TIGIT expression. For each sorted CD8 T-cell subset, both the TCR alpha and TCR beta chains were sequenced. Peripheral blood was drawn before the first anti-PD-1 injection and after two and four injections. PBMCs were isolated immediately by Ficoll gradient centrifugation. Until use, PBMCs were cryopreserved in liquid nitrogen in RPMI containing approximately 20% FCS and roughly 10% DMSO. After thawing, PBMCs were stained with a viability dye plus antibodies against CD3, CD8alpha, TCRalphabeta, PD-1 and TIGIT. The RNeasy Kit was used to extract total RNA, and all samples came in with a RIN above 7. Sequenced using a NextSeq 500. The QIAseq Immune Repertoire RNA Library Kit, Human TCR Panel, was used to prepare TCR libraries from about 15 ng of total RNA. Sequencing of the TCR libraries was done on an Illumina NextSeq with a Mid Output V2 kit and asymmetric 261x41 paired-end reads. Each TCR library was diluted to around 4 nM, after which the TCR libraries were pooled, denatured and loaded at around 1.1 pM. As for the authors' bioinformatics: TCR FASTQ files were processed in the QIAGEN GeneGlobe Data Analysis Center, and downstream analysis was performed in R 3.5.2. Clonality was computed as one minus Shannon entropy normalized by the log of the number of unique productive sequences. Within each subset, Fisher exact tests at 5% FDR identified TRA or TRB clonotypes differing in abundance between baseline and M1. Differentially abundant clonotypes were categorized as emerging, expanding, contracting or non-expanding/contracting. Morisita's overlap index was used to measure how much repertoires overlapped between patients. TCRdb trimmed public reads at Q25 via fastp, called clones via MiXCR and kept in-frame beta chains. A single entry per CDR3 protein holds the most common genes and DNA from its merged rows. In this record, the V and J calls reflect TCRdb's handling and not the investigators' own analysis. Counted in this sample were hundreds of distinct CDR3 sequences; about 8% of them appeared once. Of the sample, roughly 35% is held by the ten largest clones.

CDR1 and CDR2 (MDHEN, SYDVKM) derive from the germline V gene. Deletion took 0 bases off V and 6 bases off J, with a span of 9 bases between the germline ends. The CDR3 numbers 15 residues from cysteine through phenylalanine. Kept here is only the CDR3 DNA, which spans 45 bases and is read in frame from base 1. Based on its abundance in the sample, this clonotype is large (0.1 to 1%). The clone's antigen remains unknown. Base qualities are not recorded, but no much larger clone differs from it by a single base. The source of this sequence is a human donor with melanoma. The sequence links TRBV28 to TRBJ1-6; the D gene is unclear. The sequencing used CD8+ T cells from PBMCs, collected at baseline or after one month of anti-PD-1 therapy (not recorded which). The CDR3 corresponds to CASSLWGTFNSPLHF. Here is the DNA: TGTGCCAGCAGTTTATGGGGAACTTTTAATTCACCCCTCCACTTT.